The sequence of this T cell receptor (beta chain) was determined in a study of CD4 and CD8 cells across lung adenocarcinoma regions. This CDR3 comprises 15 residues. V lost 2 bases to trimming and J lost 0 bases, with 8 bases between them. Germline V gives CDR1 SGHTA, CDR2 FQGNSA. Donors had localized lung adenocarcinoma, a non-small cell lung cancer. This clonotype was counted a few times. MiXCR, run by TCRdb on the PCR reads, gives a single entry per CDR3 protein. The data show 13,000 or so distinct CDR3 sequences, with around 45% seen just once and 17% held by the top ten. Material for sequencing was CD4+ T cells from the center of a lung tumor. V gene TRBV7-2 combines with J gene TRBJ2-1, with D possibly TRBD2 on 6 matching bases. This sequence was found in a male donor with lung adenocarcinoma. The CD4 and CD8 labels of this study may be unreliable. Here the CDR3 reads CASSLSGPSYNEQFF. The CDR3 nucleotides are TGTGCCAGCAGCTTAAGCGGGCCCTCCTACAATGAGCAGTTCTTC.